These 24 T cell receptor beta chains originate from one sample sequenced in a study of cytomegalovirus exposure and HLA in healthy donors. PCR primers comprised 60 Vbeta and 13 Jbeta primers. Produced via immunoSEQ multiplex PCR; TCRdb's table is partial and in-frame only. The data show 120,000 to 150,000 clones, approximately 79% seen once. The sequencing input was PBMCs. These receptors all stem from a man aged 18 to 29 in good health and CMV-seronegative.

The J gene is TRBJ2-5, the V gene TRBV7-8, with 13 positions matching TRBD2. J gave up 4 bases and V 3 bases, and 11 bases lay outside the gene matches. The CDR3 spans 18 residues. Per germline, CDR1 SGHVS and CDR2 FQNEAQ. This CDR3 reads CASSFRLAGGRRSETQYF. CDR3 DNA sequence: TGTGCCAGCAGCTTCCGACTAGCGGGGGGCCGGAGGTCAGAGACCCAGTACTTC.

The chain carries TRBV27 and TRBJ1-6; TRBD1 matches 7 bases. V trimming: 3 bases; J trimming: 9 bases; junction bases outside the gene matches: 8. The CDR3 has 15 residues. Looked up from germline, CDR1 is MNHEY and CDR2 is SMNVEV (reference sequence). The CDR3 protein is CASSFDRQGSSPLHF. In nucleotides, the CDR3 is TGTGCCAGCAGTTTCGACAGACAGGGAAGTTCACCCCTCCACTTT.

The V call is TRBV30, the J call TRBJ2-7; D call uncertain. There are 12 residues in the CDR3. The V end was cut by 2 bases, the J end by 2 bases, with 7 bases between. The V gene's germline CDR1 is GTSNPN and CDR2 SVGIG (reference sequence). CDR3 region: CAWSLLPYEQYF. CDR3 DNA: TGTGCCTGGAGTCTCCTCCCCTACGAGCAGTACTTC.

For this clone: Within the sample, other DNA sequences also encode this same CDR3. The chain joins TRBV6-5 to TRBJ1-4; 8 nucleotides match TRBD1. The germline CDR1 and CDR2 sequences are MNHEY and SVGAGI. The CDR3 covers 15 residues. The V segment lost 0 bases and the J segment 6 bases; nucleotides outside the gene matches: 3. The CDR3, as DNA: TGTGCCAGCAGTTACTCTGGGACAGGAGATGAAAAACTGTTTTTT. It yields the protein CASSYSGTGDEKLFF.

V usage is TRBV5-1 and J usage is TRBJ1-1, with D perhaps matching TRBD1 (5 bases). The V and J ends lost 4 bases and 1 base respectively, with 20 bases between them. The germline V gene encodes CDR1 SGHRS and CDR2 YFSETQ. The CDR3 spans 17 residues. For the CDR3, the DNA is TGCGCCAGCAGCGGCCGGCCCCCGGGGGGGACGAACACTGAAGCTTTCTTT. It codes for CASSGRPPGGTNTEAFF.

The chain combines TRBV27 with TRBJ1-1; 8 nucleotides line up with TRBD1. Germline V CDR1 and CDR2: MNHEY, SMNVEV (reference sequence). V gave up 4 bases and J gave up 6 bases; unmatched junction bases: 10. The CDR3 spans 15 residues. CDR3 DNA: TGTGCCAGCAGTTCCGAAACAGGGGGGGGCCCTGAAGCTTTCTTT. Translated: CASSSETGGGPEAFF.

The chain uses TRBV6-1 and TRBJ1-2; D possibly corresponds to TRBD1 (6 bases). Germline V gene data show CDR1 as MNHNS and CDR2 as SASEGT. V was pared by 10 bases and J by 2 bases, with 14 bases between. This CDR3 region has 13 residues. The CDR3: CATRFTGNYGYTF. In DNA, the CDR3 is TGTGCCACCAGATTCACAGGGAACTATGGCTACACCTTC.

The rearrangement uses TRBV30 and TRBJ1-1, with D maybe TRBD1 (5 bases). This CDR3 region has 13 residues. The germline V gene has CDR1 GTSNPN and CDR2 SVGIG (reference sequence). Trimming pared 0 bases from V and 3 bases from J, leaving 8 bases between. The CDR3 DNA reads TGTGCCTGGAGTGTACAGGTTCACACTGAAGCTTTCTTT. Residues: CAWSVQVHTEAFF.

This clone was observed a few times. The chain recombines TRBV13 with TRBJ1-1; D unclear. CDR3 length: 15 residues. The germline gives CDR1 PRHDT, CDR2 FYEKMQ (reference sequence). Trimming took off 5 bases at V and 0 bases at J, with 13 bases between the two ends. CDR3 loop: CASSLLGTVNTEAFF. The CDR3 region has the DNA TGTGCCAGCAGCCTCTTAGGAACAGTGAACACTGAAGCTTTCTTT.

The rearrangement uses TRBV6-5 and TRBJ2-2; 10 bases fit TRBD1. With V trimmed by 7 bases and J by 8 bases, 7 bases remained unmatched. CDR3 size: 14 residues. Looked up from germline, CDR1 is MNHEY and CDR2 is SVGAGI. Here the CDR3 DNA reads TGTGCCAGCAACAGGGACAGGGGTGAGGGGGAGCTGTTTTTT. This gives the protein CASNRDRGEGELFF.

This chain links TRBV6-6 with TRBJ1-6, with D possibly TRBD1 on 6 matching bases. The CDR3 runs to 15 residues. Germline CDR1 reads MNHNY; CDR2 reads SVGAGI (reference sequence). Trimming took off 4 bases at V and 10 bases at J, with 17 bases between the two ends. The CDR3 sequence: CASSWVQGGQSPLHF. The CDR3 nucleotides read TGTGCCAGCAGTTGGGTACAGGGAGGGCAATCACCCCTCCACTTT.

The chain recombines TRBV9 with TRBJ2-7; D perhaps matches TRBD1 (6 bases). CDR3 length equals 14 residues. Germline loops: CDR1 SGDLS, CDR2 YYNGEE. V was trimmed by 0 bases and J by 6 bases, leaving 13 bases between them. This chain's CDR3 is CASSVGQGSSEQYF. Here the CDR3 DNA reads TGTGCCAGCAGCGTAGGGCAGGGGTCGTCCGAGCAGTACTTC.

V gene TRBV28 combines with J gene TRBJ2-7; maybe TRBD2 (5 bases). CDR1 is MDHEN and CDR2 is SYDVKM in the germline V gene. The CDR3 consists of 16 residues. V lost 2 bases, J lost 0 bases, and 14 bases lay in between. The CDR3 nucleotides read TGTGCCAGCAGTTTAAGTGCGGAGGTCCCCTCCTACGAGCAGTACTTC. This sequence encodes CASSLSAEVPSYEQYF.

The chain employs TRBV6-5 and TRBJ2-1; 9 positions match TRBD1. The CDR3 covers 13 residues. Germline trimming cut 2 bases from V and 7 bases from J; bases unmatched to any gene: 0. Germline CDR1 and CDR2: MNHEY and SVGAGI. CDR3 coding DNA: TGTGCCAGCAGTTACGGACAGGGGAATGAGCAGTTCTTC. This encodes CASSYGQGNEQFF.

The J gene is TRBJ2-7, the V gene TRBV29-1, with TRBD2 matching over 8 bases. The CDR3 totals 13 residues. V was clipped by 4 bases and J by 4 bases; unmatched bases: 6. Per the germline V gene, CDR1 is SQVTM and CDR2 is ANQGSEA. The CDR3 DNA sequence: TGCAGCGTTGCGGGGGGGCGCAGATACGAGCAGTACTTC. Amino acids: CSVAGGRRYEQYF.

DNA of the CDR3: TGCGCCAGCAGCATTACAGGGGGCGCCGCTGAAGCTTTCTTT. Its protein is CASSITGGAAEAFF. The chain couples TRBV5-1 to TRBJ1-1; 9 bases fit TRBD1. The CDR3 consists of 14 residues. CDR1 is SGHRS, CDR2 YFSETQ, per germline. With V trimmed by 4 bases and J by 6 bases, 7 bases remained unmatched.

The J gene is TRBJ1-2, the V gene TRBV5-6, with D perhaps matching TRBD1 (5 bases). The CDR3 totals 15 residues. Germline values: CDR1 SGHDT, CDR2 YYEEEE. V gave up 5 bases and J gave up 7 bases, with 21 bases separating them. The chain's CDR3 is CASSSRGIGPGGYTF. CDR3 in DNA: TGTGCCAGCAGTTCACGGGGGATCGGGCCTGGTGGCTACACCTTC.

The chain joins TRBV27 to TRBJ2-7, with 11 bases that match TRBD1. The CDR3 consists of 14 residues. Germline V lookup: CDR1 MNHEY, CDR2 SMNVEV (reference sequence). The junction had 2 bases not matched to a gene; V was cut back by 4 bases and J by 3 bases. In nucleotides, the CDR3 is TGTGCCAGCAGTTCCGGGACAGGGGGCTACGAGCAGTACTTC. Protein: CASSSGTGGYEQYF.

The chain links TRBV7-6 to TRBJ2-1, with 7 positions matching TRBD1. CDR3 length equals 14 residues. The J segment lost 6 bases and the V segment lost 0 bases, leaving 2 bases of the junction unmatched. From germline, CDR1 is SGHVS and CDR2 FNYEAQ. The CDR3 DNA follows: TGTGCCAGCAGCTTAGCGGGACAGCCCAATGAGCAGTTCTTC. Translating it yields CASSLAGQPNEQFF.

The rearrangement joins TRBV5-6 to TRBJ2-1, with 11 bases fitting TRBD1. With V trimmed by 3 bases and J by 10 bases, 9 bases remained unmatched. Germline loops: CDR1 SGHDT, CDR2 YYEEEE. This CDR3 is 15 amino acids long. CDR3 sequence: CASSYPGQGAREQFF. CDR3 nucleotide sequence: TGTGCCAGCAGCTACCCCGGACAGGGGGCTCGGGAGCAGTTCTTC.

This chain joins TRBV12-5 and TRBJ1-4; TRBD1 is a possible D gene (6 bases). Trimming pared 6 bases from V and 7 bases from J, leaving 18 bases between. Germline V CDR1 and CDR2: LGHNT, FRNRAP. The CDR3 covers 15 residues. The CDR3 sequence is CASGLPLGAGEKLFF. CDR3 sequence (DNA): TGTGCTAGTGGGCTCCCCTTGGGGGCGGGTGAAAAACTGTTTTTT.

This sequence joins TRBV18 and TRBJ2-5, with D uncertain. In germline, CDR1 is KGHSH, CDR2 LQKENI. CDR3 size: 18 residues. V was pared by 0 bases and J by 0 bases, with 17 bases between. CDR3 in DNA: TGTGCCAGCTCACCACCGGTTCGGTCTGGAGCTAACCAAGAGACCCAGTACTTC. Translated: CASSPPVRSGANQETQYF.

The chain employs TRBV6-1 and TRBJ2-3, with D possibly TRBD1 on 6 matching bases. The ends were cut back, 5 bases at V and 11 bases at J, with 17 bases in the middle. Per germline, CDR1 MNHNS and CDR2 SASEGT. The CDR3 sequence is 13 residues long. As DNA, the CDR3 is TGTGCCAGCAGTAGCAAAGAGGGGGAACAGCAGTATTTT. This sequence encodes CASSSKEGEQQYF.

In this sample, this clone turned up once. The chain combines TRBV5-1 with TRBJ1-2; 8 bases fit TRBD1. The J segment lost 0 bases and the V segment lost 0 bases, leaving 1 base of the junction unmatched. The CDR3 runs to 15 residues. The germline CDR1 and CDR2 sequences are SGHRS and YFSETQ. The CDR3 reads CASSLAGGTNYGYTF. The CDR3 DNA reads as TGCGCCAGCAGCTTGGCAGGGGGCACTAACTATGGCTACACCTTC.